This T cell receptor (beta chain) was documented in a study of cytomegalovirus exposure and HLA in healthy donors (dated by TCRdb to about 2017). About the study as a whole: According to a later analysis, the 100 to 150 validation repertoires were produced on the same platform as the roughly 600 repertoires of the first cohort. The study was designed to test whether signatures of past pathogen exposure could be identified by cataloging public T cell receptors. In addition to the first cohort of around 670 subjects, a separate validation cohort of approximately 130 different subjects was used. High-throughput TCR immunosequencing, statistical association of individual TCRs with disease status, and machine learning were combined to predict cytomegalovirus infection status.

This clone came up a few times. Its antigen is unknown. Base qualities are missing; no much larger clone stands one base away. The donors belonged to the validation cohort of around 110 subjects, which was separate from the approximately 660-subject first cohort. The method behind the library was the immunoSEQ multiplex PCR assay. Concerning the study's data processing: A statistical classification framework was developed to diagnose cytomegalovirus status using the catalog of TCR beta chain sequences. TCRdb mirrors the immuneACCESS table, restricted to in-frame sequences. Some clones are absent from its copies; in checked studies, under half trace to an unresolved V gene, and the reason for the others is unknown. V and J calls and clone size are as listed in that table; D and trimming were resolved from the DNA. This sample is represented by 200,000 to 250,000 clones; roughly 89% of them were singletons. About 3% of the sample is in the top ten clones.

Study-level results and caveats: The study gave a list of 150 to 200 TCR beta chains associated with cytomegalovirus. In a later analysis, TCRs clustered in the first cohort were found to also tend to co-occur in the roughly 110 validation repertoires, with 94% of cluster scores above 0. A later analysis had no HLA typing for the validation cohort, so co-occurrence there was scored across all 130 or so repertoires. According to the authors, the approach could potentially be generalized to other disease states and immunological phenotypes. The classifier was reported to diagnose cytomegalovirus status with high specificity and sensitivity in both the original and validation cohorts. In vitro tests confirmed that a few of the cytomegalovirus-associated TCR beta chains recognize cytomegalovirus antigens. Across donors, most TCR sequences were observed very rarely, whereas some public TCRs were present in many individuals.

The sample consisted of PBMCs. The receptor's source is a man aged 18 to 29 in good health and CMV-seronegative.

The CDR3 here reads CASSLVGLETYGYTF. The bases are TGTGCCAGCAGCTTAGTGGGTTTGGAGACCTATGGCTACACCTTC. The chain links TRBV7-2 with TRBJ1-2, with the D segment identity uncertain. From the cysteine up to the phenylalanine, the CDR3 has a length of 15 residues. The retained sequence is limited to the CDR3, 45 bases, with the frame set at the first base. The V and J ends are trimmed by 1 base and 4 bases, leaving 13 bases between them. Per the germline V gene, SGHTA is the CDR1 and FQGNSA is the CDR2.